This T cell receptor beta chain emerged from a study of CD8 T cell repertoires and HIV-1 epitope variants. To note about this clone: Its antigen is unknown.

CDR3 length equals 12 residues. CDR1 is MNHNS, CDR2 SASEGT, per germline. V shed 8 bases, J shed 4 bases, and the junction held 4 bases outside the gene matches. Libraries were prepared by immunoSEQ multiplex PCR; TCRdb keeps only in-frame clonotypes and omits some of them. Among roughly 4,500 clones listed, 65% were seen once. Source material: cultured CD8+ T cells derived from PBMCs. This rearrangement joins TRBV6-1 to TRBJ1-2; 7 bases fit TRBD1. This TCR was recovered from a male donor with HIV. CDR3 sequence reads: CASEEGAYGYTF. The CDR3 region has the DNA TGTGCCAGCGAGGAGGGGGCCTATGGCTACACCTTC.